Presented here are 27 T cell receptor beta chains from one specimen sequenced in a study of blood T cells in healthy people across ages. It was with a sample-barcoded 5' primer and a J-beta primer mix that a second PCR of roughly 6 to 12 cycles was run. TCRdb itself ran the 5' RACE reads through MiXCR, one entry per CDR3 protein. The sample contains 650,000 to 700,000 distinct CDR3 sequences, about a third of which appear only once. Source material: blood. The receptor set was obtained from an elderly woman in good health.

This chain links TRBV10-3 with TRBJ1-3; 7 nucleotides agree with TRBD1. The CDR3 length is 14 residues. The junction had 7 bases not matched to a gene; V was cut back by 9 bases and J by 2 bases. Germline V gene data show CDR1 as ENHRY and CDR2 as SYGVKD. Here the CDR3 reads CAMAGTATGNTIYF. The CDR3 DNA reads as TGTGCCATGGCCGGGACAGCTACTGGAAACACCATATATTTT.

This clonotype came up many times. The chain has TRBV2 and TRBJ2-1, with 7 bases matching TRBD1. Per the germline V gene, CDR1 is SNHLY and CDR2 is FYNNEI. The CDR3 runs to 16 residues. Trimming cost V 1 base and J 6 bases; bases outside gene matches: 9. This CDR3 reads CASSEGQQGLGNEQFF. The CDR3 nucleotides are TGTGCCAGCAGTGAAGGTCAACAGGGGCTTGGCAATGAGCAGTTCTTC.

This clonotype has ten or more counts. The V call is TRBV20-1, the J call TRBJ2-1; D tentatively reads TRBD1 or TRBD2 (5 bases each). This CDR3 has 15 amino acids. CDR1 is DFQATT and CDR2 is SNEGSKA in the germline V gene (reference sequence). Trimming removed 3 bases from V and 10 bases from J, with 22 bases in between. The CDR3 is CSASMRGSRTREQFF. CDR3 sequence (DNA): TGCAGTGCTAGTATGAGGGGCAGCCGGACAAGAGAGCAGTTCTTC.

This clonotype was picked up many times. The rearrangement links TRBV5-1 to TRBJ1-2, with 7 bases that match TRBD1. J was trimmed by 4 bases and V by 3 bases; bases with no gene match: 6. This CDR3 is 14 amino acids long. Germline values: CDR1 SGHRS, CDR2 YFSETQ. CDR3 nucleotides: TGCGCCAGCAGCTCTGATGGACAGGCCTATGGCTACACCTTC. It encodes CASSSDGQAYGYTF.

This clonotype was detected only a few times. This sequence joins TRBV5-1 and TRBJ1-6, with D tentatively TRBD1 (6 bases). The CDR3 has 16 residues. V was clipped by 1 base and J by 10 bases, with 18 bases between them. Germline V gene lookup returns CDR1 SGHRS and CDR2 YFSETQ. DNA for the CDR3: TGCGCCAGCAGCTTGTTGTTTCAGGGGTCGAAATCACCCCTCCACTTT. Amino acids: CASSLLFQGSKSPLHF.

The rearrangement links TRBV6-2 or TRBV6-3 to TRBJ2-7; D is unclear. With the DNA end fitting TRBJ2-5 better, the J assignment may be wrong. The CDR3 is made up of 14 amino acids. CDR1 and CDR2 (germline): MNHEY, SVGEGT. DNA for the CDR3: TGTGCCAGCAGTTACTCGGTTCCGAGAAAGACCCAGTACTTC. Protein: CASSYSVPRKTQYF.

This clonotype was detected ten times or more. The chain has TRBV7-2 and TRBJ2-7; TRBD2 matches at 7 bases. V shed 1 base, J shed 3 bases, and the junction held 9 bases outside the gene matches. This CDR3 contains 16 residues. In germline, CDR1 is SGHTA, CDR2 FQGNSA. The CDR3 spells CASSLVMGPGGYEQYF. CDR3 DNA: TGTGCCAGCAGCTTAGTCATGGGGCCGGGGGGCTACGAGCAGTACTTC.

This clonotype occurred many times. V and J are TRBV20-1 and TRBJ2-7; 9 positions agree with TRBD2. The V and J ends lost 7 bases and 6 bases, in that order; junction bases with no gene match: 19. Germline CDR1 is DFQATT and CDR2 is SNEGSKA (reference sequence). The CDR3 totals 16 residues. CDR3 region: CSVGGASGDLLREQYF. CDR3 nucleotide sequence: TGCAGTGTGGGGGGGGCTAGCGGGGACCTCCTCCGCGAGCAGTACTTC.

This chain uses TRBV6-6 with TRBJ1-4; maybe TRBD1 (6 bases). CDR1 is MNHNY, CDR2 SVGAGI, per germline (reference sequence). Between the trimmed V and J ends, which lost 2 bases and 8 bases, there was a span of 12 bases. CDR3 length equals 14 residues. For the CDR3, the DNA is TGTGCCAGCAGTTACCGGGGGGCGAGGGAAAAACTGTTTTTT. It translates to CASSYRGAREKLFF.

This clonotype was seen at least ten times. This chain uses TRBV7-2 with TRBJ2-7; 9 bases are a match to TRBD2. This CDR3 spans 17 amino acids. With V trimmed by 6 bases and J by 0 bases, 12 bases remained unmatched. CDR1 is SGHTA, CDR2 FQGNSA, per germline. This chain's CDR3 is CASSPRNVAGDSYEQYF. In nucleotides, the CDR3 is TGTGCCAGCAGTCCCCGGAATGTAGCGGGGGACTCCTACGAGCAGTACTTC.

The chain combines TRBV12-3 or TRBV12-4 with TRBJ2-5, with 7 bases matching TRBD1. The CDR3 covers 14 residues. V trimming: 1 base; J trimming: 11 bases; junction bases outside the gene matches: 10. The CDR3 DNA reads as TGTGCCAGCAGTTTAGTGGAACAGGGGAGTGAGCAGTACTTC. Translation gives CASSLVEQGSEQYF.

As concerns this clonotype: A single base separates this from a much larger clone, so it may be a read error. The V and J genes are TRBV30 and TRBJ2-5, with D possibly TRBD1 on 6 matching bases. The CDR3 has 13 amino acids. The germline gives CDR1 GTSNPN, CDR2 SVGIG (reference sequence). The DNA for the CDR3 is TGTGCCGGGAGCGGAGTTCCCAACCAGGGGCAGTACTTC. This translates into CAGSGVPNQGQYF.

The rearrangement links TRBV7-9 to TRBJ1-1; 7 bases align to TRBD1. This CDR3 region has 15 residues. With V trimmed by 5 bases and J by 0 bases, 6 bases remained unmatched. Germline assignment: CDR1 SEHNR and CDR2 FQNEAQ (reference sequence). CDR3 loop: CASSPTRGVNTEAFF. CDR3 coding DNA: TGTGCCAGCAGCCCGACCAGGGGGGTGAACACTGAAGCTTTCTTT. Variable domain in full (rest from reference TRBV7-9 and TRBJ1-1): DTGVSQNPRHKITKRGQNVTFRCDPISEHNRLYWYRQTLGQGPEFLTYFQNEAQLEKSRLLSDRFSAERPKGSFSTLEIQRTEQGDSAMYLCASSPTRGVNTEAFFGQGTRLTVV.

In this sample, this clonotype turned up many times. The chain joins TRBV5-1 to TRBJ2-5; 11 positions match TRBD2. Germline V CDR1 and CDR2: SGHRS, YFSETQ. The CDR3 length is 17 residues. V shed 2 bases, J shed 0 bases, and the junction held 6 bases outside the gene matches. The CDR3 region has the DNA TGCGCCAGCAGCTTAGGACTAGCGGGTTCACACCAAGAGACCCAGTACTTC. Translated: CASSLGLAGSHQETQYF.

As concerns this clonotype: The junction and the germline gene differ at one end; a read error may be behind it. The chain carries TRBV3-1 and TRBJ2-1; D possibly uses TRBD1 or TRBD2 (5 bases each). The CDR3 consists of 13 residues. Per germline, CDR1 LGHDT and CDR2 YNNKEL (reference sequence). The CDR3 nucleotides are TGTGCCAGCGGCCAGGGAGCCGACAATGAGCAGTTCTTC. It is translated as CASGQGADNEQFF.

This chain connects TRBV4-2 to TRBJ2-1; TRBD2 agrees at 8 bases. The V gene's germline CDR1 is LGHNA and CDR2 YNFKEQ. Germline trimming cut 0 bases from V and 2 bases from J; bases unmatched to any gene: 3. The CDR3 length is 16 residues. CDR3 sequence reads: CASSQDQRGTYNEQFF. The CDR3 DNA sequence: TGTGCCAGCAGCCAAGATCAGCGGGGGACCTACAATGAGCAGTTCTTC.

In this sample, this clonotype turned up a few times. Just one base apart from a much larger clone, this may be a read error. The chain is built from TRBV29-1 and TRBJ2-1; D is uncertain. The assigned J gene may be wrong: the sequence end matches TRBJ2-7 better. The CDR3 extends over 15 amino acids. From germline, CDR1 is SQVTM and CDR2 ANQGSEA. CDR3 sequence: CSVSGSLFSYNEQYF. CDR3 DNA: TGCAGCGTCTCAGGTTCCCTTTTCTCCTACAATGAGCAGTACTTC.

The chain carries TRBV20-1 and TRBJ1-5; possibly TRBD1 for D (6 bases). The CDR3 is 15 residues long. With 7 bases removed from V and 4 bases from J, the gap between germline ends came to 20 bases. The germline CDR1 and CDR2 sequences are DFQATT and SNEGSKA (reference sequence). CDR3 residues: CSGKQGGVFNQPQHF. In nucleotides, the CDR3 is TGCAGTGGTAAACAAGGGGGAGTTTTTAATCAGCCCCAGCATTTT.

The sample holds many counts of this clonotype. The V gene is TRBV7-9, the J gene TRBJ2-1; 11 bases line up with TRBD1. The CDR3 runs 16 residues. Germline CDR1 is SEHNR and CDR2 is FQNEAQ (reference sequence). V lost 5 bases and J lost 3; bases outside the gene matches: 6. In nucleotides, the CDR3 is TGTGCCAGCAGCCCCCGGACAGGGGGCATCTACAATGAGCAGTTCTTC. Its protein is CASSPRTGGIYNEQFF. Full variable domain (remainder filled in from reference TRBV7-9 and TRBJ2-1): DTGVSQNPRHKITKRGQNVTFRCDPISEHNRLYWYRQTLGQGPEFLTYFQNEAQLEKSRLLSDRFSAERPKGSFSTLEIQRTEQGDSAMYLCASSPRTGGIYNEQFFGPGTRLTVL.

About this clonotype itself: A read error may explain this, as a much larger clone is one base away. The J gene is TRBJ2-7, the V gene TRBV29-1; tentatively, D is TRBD2 (6 bases). This CDR3 region has 12 residues. Germline V CDR1 and CDR2: SQVTM, ANQGSEA. The DNA for the CDR3 is TGCAGTGGAGGGGCGGATGGCTACGAGCAGTACTTC. This codes for CSGGADGYEQYF.

Of note for this clonotype: A much more abundant neighbour one base away suggests this may be a read error. The chain has TRBV20-1 and TRBJ2-1; 7 positions agree with TRBD1. Germline assignment: CDR1 DFQATT and CDR2 SNEGSKA (reference sequence). The CDR3 totals 14 residues. The CDR3 here is CNATGTEIYNEQFF. The CDR3 DNA reads TGCAATGCTACCGGGACAGAGATCTACAATGAGCAGTTCTTC.

In this sample, this clonotype turned up many times. J is TRBJ1-6 and V is TRBV7-9; D not resolved. Looked up from germline, CDR1 is SEHNR and CDR2 is FQNEAQ (reference sequence). CDR3 size: 13 residues. V gave up 5 bases and J gave up 13 bases, with 15 bases separating them. The CDR3 spells CASSDRLSSPLHF. The DNA of the CDR3 is TGTGCCAGCAGCGATCGATTATCCTCGCCCCTCCACTTT.

The chain has TRBV28 and TRBJ2-5, with D unresolved. Germline V gene lookup returns CDR1 MDHEN and CDR2 SYDVKM. The CDR3 is 12 amino acids. Trimming took off 2 bases at V and 5 bases at J, with 6 bases between the two ends. The DNA of the CDR3 is TGTGCCAGCAGTTTAAAGCCCGAGACCCAGTACTTC. Translated: CASSLKPETQYF. The full variable domain, completed using reference TRBV28 and TRBJ2-5, is DVKVTQSSRYLVKRTGEKVFLECVQDMDHENMFWYRQDPGLGLRLIYFSYDVKMKEKGDIPEGYSVSREKKERFSLILESASTNQTSMYLCASSLKPETQYFGPGTRLLVL.

The DNA for the CDR3 is TGTGCCACCGGGGGGACAGACGGCTACACCTTC. As protein: CATGGTDGYTF. This chain connects TRBV15 to TRBJ1-2; 7 nucleotides match TRBD1. The CDR3 totals 11 residues. CDR1 and CDR2 (germline): LNHNV, YYDKDF (reference sequence). The ends lost 8 bases at V and 8 bases at J; junction bases unmatched: 5.

This clonotype turned up a few times. V is TRBV2 and J is TRBJ2-7; D is undetermined. The V end was cut by 8 bases, the J end by 1 base, with 18 bases between. This CDR3 is built from 15 residues. The germline gives CDR1 SNHLY, CDR2 FYNNEI. The CDR3 loop is CASGETSSPSYEQYF. The CDR3 nucleotides read TGTGCCAGCGGCGAAACTTCTTCCCCTTCCTACGAGCAGTACTTC.

At least ten counts were recorded for this clonotype. The rearrangement links TRBV6-6 to TRBJ1-6; 7 nucleotides line up with TRBD1. Germline values: CDR1 MNHNY, CDR2 SVGAGI (reference sequence). The V and J ends lost 5 bases and 8 bases, in that order; junction bases with no gene match: 6. The CDR3 contains 14 residues. The CDR3 nucleotides read TGTGCCAGCAGTCACAGGGGTCGGGATTCACCCCTCCACTTT. It codes for CASSHRGRDSPLHF.

This clonotype was counted only a few times. This clone may be a read error of a much larger clone one base away. CDR3 coding DNA: TGCAGTGCTAGCCCCCCTACTAGCGGGGTCTACGGGCAGTACTTC. Encoded protein: CSASPPTSGVYGQYF. V is TRBV20-1 and J is TRBJ2-5; 10 nucleotides align to TRBD2. The CDR3 runs 15 residues. Per germline, CDR1 DFQATT and CDR2 SNEGSKA (reference sequence). The junction had 15 bases not matched to a gene; V was cut back by 3 bases and J by 11 bases.